These 18 T cell receptor beta chains share one sample of origin, sequenced in a study of blood T cell repertoires in COVID-19. The table came from immunoSEQ multiplex PCR; TCRdb's copy has only in-frame clones and leaves some out. The sample carries around 97,000 clones, approximately 80% recorded once. What was sequenced was peripheral blood. Source of these receptors: a human donor in a cohort sampled during active or convalescent COVID-19.

The V gene is TRBV4-2, the J gene TRBJ2-2; 10 bases agree with TRBD2. The germline gives CDR1 LGHNA, CDR2 YNFKEQ. Unmatched junction bases numbered 2, after V lost 4 bases and J lost 3 bases. This CDR3 spans 15 amino acids. The CDR3 is CASSRAGGDTGELFF. For the CDR3, the DNA is TGTGCCAGCAGCCGAGCGGGGGGGGACACCGGGGAGCTGTTTTTT.

The CDR3 DNA reads TGTGCCAGTAGTATGGAGCGACTGAGCCTTGACACCGGGGAGCTGTTTTTT. Encoded protein: CASSMERLSLDTGELFF. This sequence joins TRBV19 and TRBJ2-2; D uncertain. The CDR3 runs to 17 residues. Per germline, CDR1 LNHDA and CDR2 SQIVND (reference sequence). Trimming removed 3 bases from V and 3 bases from J, with 17 bases in between.

The chain carries TRBV5-1 and TRBJ2-2; 11 nucleotides agree with TRBD2. Germline V lookup: CDR1 SGHRS, CDR2 YFSETQ. J gave up 3 bases and V 4 bases, and 11 bases lay outside the gene matches. The CDR3 totals 18 residues. Written as DNA, the CDR3 is TGCGCCAGCAGCCGGGCTAGCGGGGGGCATTACGACACCGGGGAGCTGTTTTTT. This translates into CASSRASGGHYDTGELFF.

J is TRBJ2-5 and V is TRBV5-6; TRBD1 matches at 8 bases. CDR3 length equals 17 residues. Per the germline V gene, CDR1 is SGHDT and CDR2 is YYEEEE. V lost 3 bases, J lost 0 bases, and 10 bases stayed unmatched. The CDR3, as DNA: TGTGCCAGCAGCTGGGGACAGGCCAGGTCTAACCAAGAGACCCAGTACTTC. It is translated as CASSWGQARSNQETQYF.

The V call is TRBV3-1 (or the pseudogene TRBV3-2), the J call TRBJ2-2; weak D call: TRBD1 (5 bases). The ends were cut back, 0 bases at V and 0 bases at J, with 11 bases in the middle. Germline CDR1 LGHDT, CDR2 YNNKEL (reference sequence). This CDR3 is 17 amino acids long. The CDR3 nucleotides are TGTGCCAGCAGCCAAGATCAGGGCAGGTCGAACACCGGGGAGCTGTTTTTT. The encoded protein is CASSQDQGRSNTGELFF.

The V call is TRBV6-5, the J call TRBJ2-5; possible D gene TRBD2, 6 bases. Germline V gene sequence: CDR1 MNHEY, CDR2 SVGAGI. The CDR3 runs to 14 residues. Trimming shortened V by 4 bases and J by 1 base, and 10 bases separated the two germline ends. The CDR3 DNA reads TGTGCCAGCAGTTTGGGGGGAACCCAAGAGACCCAGTACTTC. Translated, it gives CASSLGGTQETQYF.

The CDR3 nucleotides are TGTGCCAGCAGTTTAGCGAGGTATGGCTACACCTTC. Translating it yields CASSLARYGYTF. V is TRBV2 and J is TRBJ1-2; D uncertain. The CDR3 is made up of 12 amino acids. V gave up 5 bases and J gave up 5 bases, with 9 bases separating them. In germline, CDR1 is SNHLY, CDR2 FYNNEI.

This chain's CDR3 is CASSRGAGPYLYEQYF. The CDR3 DNA reads as TGTGCCAGCAGCCGTGGTGCGGGACCGTACCTCTACGAGCAGTACTTC. The J gene is TRBJ2-7, the V gene TRBV11-2, with a tentative D call TRBD2 (6 bases). V was trimmed by 5 bases and J by 3 bases, leaving 20 bases between them. Germline CDR1 is SGHAT and CDR2 is FQNNGV. This CDR3 is built from 16 residues.

This clone appeared once. The CDR3 coding sequence is TGTGCCGTGGGGGGACTGCGGCAAAATGAGCAGTTCTTC. This encodes CAVGGLRQNEQFF. This chain uses TRBV19 with TRBJ2-1; possible D gene TRBD2, 6 bases. The germline gives CDR1 LNHDA, CDR2 SQIVND (reference sequence). V lost 11 bases and J 7 bases, leaving 18 bases between the germline ends. CDR3 size: 13 residues. The entire variable domain, with the rest obtained from reference TRBV19 and TRBJ2-1, is as follows: DGGITQSPKYLFRKEGQNVTLSCEQNLNHDAMYWYRQDPGQGLRLIYYSQIVNDFQKGDIAEGYSVSREKKESFPLTVTSAQKNPTAFYLCAVGGLRQNEQFFGPGTRLTVL.

The chain has TRBV9 and TRBJ1-2; D unresolved. Germline V gene sequence: CDR1 SGDLS, CDR2 YYNGEE. The V gene lost 0 bases and the J gene lost 2 bases, with 5 bases spanning the gap. The CDR3 spans 13 residues. DNA of the CDR3: TGTGCCAGCAGCGTAGGAAGCAACTATGGCTACACCTTC. It translates to CASSVGSNYGYTF.

This chain connects TRBV11-3 to TRBJ2-2, with D tentatively TRBD2 (5 bases). The V end lost 6 bases, the J end lost 2 bases, and 10 bases lay between the germline ends. The CDR3 is 14 residues long. Germline V gene sequence: CDR1 SGHNT, CDR2 YENEEA. CDR3 protein: CASSPGLNTGELFF. DNA of the CDR3: TGTGCCAGCAGTCCGGGGTTAAACACCGGGGAGCTGTTTTTT.

V is TRBV7-9 and J is TRBJ2-2; TRBD2 matches at 12 bases. In germline, CDR1 is SEHNR, CDR2 FQNEAQ (reference sequence). The CDR3 sequence is 18 residues long. The V gene end was trimmed by 5 bases and the J gene end by 0 bases; junction bases not matched to a gene: 7. The CDR3 loop reads CASSPGLAGLTNTGELFF. CDR3 coding DNA: TGTGCCAGCAGCCCGGGACTAGCGGGCCTAACGAACACCGGGGAGCTGTTTTTT.

The chain has TRBV6-5 and TRBJ1-5; tentative D call: TRBD1 (5 bases). The germline V and J ends were trimmed by 6 bases and 10 bases, with 13 bases remaining between them. Per germline, CDR1 MNHEY and CDR2 SVGAGI. The CDR3 sequence is 12 residues long. This CDR3 reads CASSSDGGPQHF. The CDR3 DNA reads TGTGCCAGCAGCTCCGACGGGGGACCCCAGCATTTT.

The chain employs TRBV10-1 and TRBJ2-1; 7 bases fit TRBD1. There are 15 residues in the CDR3. Germline trimming cut 10 bases from V and 7 bases from J; bases unmatched to any gene: 16. Germline V gene sequence: CDR1 WNHNN, CDR2 SYGVQD (reference sequence). The CDR3 region is CATQQGQGVRNEQFF. For the CDR3, the DNA is TGCGCCACCCAGCAGGGGCAGGGGGTGAGGAATGAGCAGTTCTTC.

This sequence joins TRBV19 and TRBJ1-2; D might be TRBD1 (6 bases). The CDR3 extends over 15 amino acids. The germline CDR1 and CDR2 sequences are LNHDA and SQIVND (reference sequence). V gave up 7 bases and J gave up 5 bases, with 20 bases separating them. CDR3 bases: TGTGCCAGTACGCTGCTGGGGGGGCTTGGTTATGGCTACACCTTC. Its protein product is CASTLLGGLGYGYTF.

This chain links TRBV5-6 with TRBJ1-3, with 7 bases matching TRBD1. Germline V lookup: CDR1 SGHDT, CDR2 YYEEEE. The V segment lost 1 base and the J segment 0 bases; nucleotides outside the gene matches: 10. The CDR3 spans 18 residues. The CDR3 DNA sequence: TGTGCCAGCAGCTTGCAGGGGGTTTGGTCCCTCTCTGGAAACACCATATATTTT. Protein sequence: CASSLQGVWSLSGNTIYF.

This clone came up once. The chain uses TRBV5-4 and TRBJ1-1, with D possibly TRBD1 on 6 matching bases. Trimming took off 6 bases at V and 1 base at J, with 7 bases between the two ends. The CDR3 covers 12 residues. CDR1 and CDR2 (germline): SGHNT, YYREEE (reference sequence). The CDR3 sequence is CASMGANTEAFF. For the CDR3, the DNA is TGTGCCAGCATGGGGGCGAACACTGAAGCTTTCTTT.

The chain links TRBV7-3 to TRBJ1-1; tentatively, D is TRBD1 (6 bases). V was trimmed by 4 bases and J by 1 base, leaving 7 bases between them. Germline V lookup: CDR1 SGHTA, CDR2 FQGTGA. The CDR3 runs to 13 residues. The CDR3 here is CASSSDRNTEAFF. DNA of the CDR3: TGTGCCAGCAGCTCGGACAGGAACACTGAAGCTTTCTTT.